This section outlines one T cell receptor beta chain sequence together with its context. No antigen is known for it. Per-nucleotide qualities are absent, and no much larger clonotype sits a single base away. The data belong to a study of cytomegalovirus exposure and HLA in healthy donors (dated by TCRdb to 2016 to 2017). For context, the study as a whole: An earlier analysis of roughly 630 of the donors reported approximately 300 Gb of sequence data and some 100 million unique TCR beta sequences from about 180 million T cells. An earlier analysis of around 640 of the donors used high-throughput TCR beta sequencing to judge whether each TCR beta V gene segment behaved as functional or pseudogenic. Among roughly 400 genotyped donors of the cohort, an average of approximately 240,000 unique TCR beta nucleotide sequences was sequenced per donor, of which about 18% were non-productive. A later analysis re-examined previously published TCR beta repertoires from more than 550 donors and added high-resolution HLA genotyping to investigate patterns of TCR occurrence. Among the roughly 400 genotyped donors, roughly 80% belonged to the genetic ancestry cluster associated with self-reported Caucasian donors. The number of donors typed differed by locus, with roughly 620-630 for A, B, C, DRB1 and DQB1, more than 500 for DQA1, 600 to 610 for DPA1, and 450 to 480 for DPB1. An early release that covered more than 550 HLA-typed donors contained approximately 290 gigabases of sequencing data and 70 million to 100 million unique TCR sequences. The study was designed to test whether signatures of past pathogen exposure could be identified by cataloging public T cell receptors. Roughly 5 DR-DQ haplotypes were handled as single units for association and clustering, since linkage in the cohort was strong. The T cell repertoires of 670 or so subjects were profiled by immunosequencing and related to cytomegalovirus serostatus. Donor age, sex, ethnicity and CMV serostatus were collected together with the repertoire data. The later analysis used no new phenotypic data to find candidate immune exposures, relying instead on TCR beta sequences and their occurrence across donors. HLA typing included class I and class II loci at four-digit resolution. A later genetic analysis took genome-wide SNP genotypes for about 65% of the 666 donors and used that subset as a discovery cohort. Every discovery cohort repertoire had been produced on one sequencing platform. To predict cytomegalovirus infection status, the study combined high-throughput TCR immunosequencing, statistical association of individual TCRs with disease status, and machine learning. Besides the first cohort of around 700 subjects, a separate validation cohort made up of roughly 120 different subjects was used.

The cohort consisted of 650 to 700 healthy bone marrow donors. At the time of sampling, all cohort members were nominally healthy, though unrecorded immune exposures were likely present. The donor tested CMV seronegative and was one of the 352 seronegative cohort members. Every donor gave a peripheral blood sample, and the peripheral blood mononuclear cells from that sample were used for TCR beta sequencing. The Qiagen DNeasy Blood Extraction Kit was used to extract genomic DNA from the blood cell samples. What the research found in general, with its limitations: Most TCR sequences were observed very rarely across donors, whereas some public TCRs were present in many individuals. Several of the top co-occurrence clusters appeared to be linked to parvovirus B19, influenza, CMV and Epstein-Barr virus, according to a later analysis. The presence/absence analyses assumed that sequencing depth was roughly uniform across donors, and that assumption may not be true. The study listed over 150 TCR beta chains as associated with cytomegalovirus. It was suggested by the authors that the approach could potentially be generalized to other disease states and immunological phenotypes. Specific HLA alleles were associated with 15,000 to 20,000 TCR beta sequences at a false discovery rate of 0.05 in a later analysis. Three of the identified cytomegalovirus-associated TCR beta chains were confirmed in vitro to be specific for cytomegalovirus antigens. Linkage disequilibrium might explain the correlated functional status among segregating V segments, but an unknown experimental factor could not be ruled out. A further reported finding was that TCR beta sequences accurately predicted the HLA-A and HLA-B alleles for most subjects in the first cohort. In a later genetic analysis, fewer N-insertions in productive TCRs were reported among donors in an Asian-associated ancestry cluster than the approximately 670-donor mean. Immune exposure information for the cohort was limited to CMV serostatus. Broadly in line with IMGT annotations, most TCR beta V segments showed up in productive rearrangements about 87% or about 30% of the time in an earlier analysis of 587 of the donors. Because HLA typing was unavailable for some donors at each locus, only the typed subset was used in association tests. In a later analysis, most CMV-associated TCR beta chains were found to appear HLA-restricted, with HLA associations seemingly driven largely by CMV exposure. Over 15 rarely observed V segments, including chromosome 9 orphons, were excluded from the earlier analysis of a few hundred of the donors because counts were too low. A later analysis found that TCR association rates varied across HLA loci, with DRB1 alleles showing the most associated TCRs and HLA-C alleles the fewest. Only TCR beta chains were sequenced in this cohort, and the absence of alpha or paired-chain data limited detectable features. Cytomegalovirus status was reported to be diagnosed by the classifier with high specificity and sensitivity in both the original and validation cohorts. V-gene and J-gene trimming of TCR beta chains was associated with a missense DCLRE1C variant in a later genetic analysis, and the association was replicated in an independent cohort. The sequencing pipeline was judged likely to have produced a cluster of highly shared sequence variants as a technical artifact. When HLA alleles, especially DR and DQ, strongly co-occurred, TCR associations were difficult to assign to individual alleles. Compared with equally common non-associated chains, HLA-associated TCR beta chains in a later analysis were more clonally expanded and had lower generation probabilities.

Libraries were constructed by the immunoSEQ multiplex PCR assay. A mixture of 60 forward primers for TCR Vbeta segments and 13 reverse primers for TCR Jbeta segments was used in the multiplex PCR. Amplification of the CDR3 region of rearranged TCR beta genes was performed with a multiplex PCR assay on genomic DNA. The Illumina HiSeq System was used to sequence the amplified TCR beta libraries as 87-base-pair reads. The study's own analysis went as follows. A later analysis tallied around 87 million unique TCR beta chains across the approximately 670 repertoires, and some 10 million of those chains were shared by two or more donors. To remove PCR and sequencing errors, raw reads were error-corrected and collapsed into unique sequences using a nearest-neighbor algorithm that merged closely related sequences. CDR3 sequences were aligned to IMGT reference sequences to assign V, D and J gene segments. For a sequence to be retained, a match of at least six nucleotides was required to both a V gene segment and a J gene segment. Rearrangements were called productive when the CDR3 lacked stop codons and stayed in frame with V and J; all others were non-productive. Following IMGT convention, CDR3 was defined as the stretch from the second conserved V-encoded cysteine up to the conserved J-encoded phenylalanine. Sequences without an unambiguous match to a single V gene segment were excluded from the earlier analysis of 587 of the donors. An earlier analysis of several hundred of the donors classified V segments as functional when productive rearrangements were above 56.7% and as segregating when the standard deviation between donors was above 5%. To diagnose cytomegalovirus status from the catalog of TCR beta chain sequences, a statistical classification framework was built. In a later analysis, V and J genes were assigned by comparing TCR nucleotide sequences against IMGT/GENE-DB human TR gene sequences. A later analysis assigned CDR3 sequences and most-parsimonious VDJ recombination scenarios with the TCRdist pipeline. In a later analysis, each TCR beta chain was defined by its CDR3 amino acid sequence together with its V-gene family, and reads lacking a unique V-gene family were excluded. To address suspected cross-contamination and a sequencing artifact, a later analysis removed under 600 highly shared, low-generation-probability nucleotide sequences. In a later analysis, a clonal expansion index was calculated for each public chain from normalized within-repertoire ranks of inferred template counts. A later analysis computed generation probabilities with a VDJ recombination model fitted to out-of-frame rearrangements, and checked the results against IGoR. Hypergeometric tests were used in a later analysis to score TCR-TCR, TCR-HLA and TCR-CMV co-occurrence, with a repertoire-size bias correction applied to the TCR pairs. To estimate false discovery rates, a later analysis permuted the HLA or CMV assignments 20 times. A later analysis grouped co-occurring TCRs with DBSCAN, adding TCRdist sequence similarity when clustering within HLA-allele-positive subsets. For co-occurrence clustering, repertoires with fewer than 30,000 or more than 120,000 public chains were excluded, along with roughly 5 repertoires with anomalous nucleotide sharing. TCRdb obtained this table from immuneACCESS and retained in-frame rearrangements with V and J assigned. These tables miss some clones; where compared with another copy, unresolved V genes account for less than half of the shortfall, and the remainder is unexplained. V, J and clone size derive from that table, while D and trimming were established from the DNA sequence. The sample table contains about 140,000 clones; only one count was recorded for just under 85% of them. The ten biggest clones cover under 2% of the sample.

The source of this sequence is a woman aged 40 to 50 in good health and CMV-seronegative. The sequenced material came from PBMCs.

The nucleotides read TGTGCCAGTAGTATTGGAGCGGGAGTTATGGAGACCCAGTACTTC. This codes for CASSIGAGVMETQYF. This sequence uses TRBV19 and TRBJ2-5; 8 central bases correspond to TRBD2. The germline V gene (reference sequence) supplies CDR1 LNHDA and CDR2 SQIVND. There are 15 amino acids in the CDR3, from cysteine to phenylalanine inclusive. CDR3 DNA is the only sequence kept; it has 45 bases, read in frame from the first base. V is cut back by 3 bases and J by 5 bases, with 8 bases in the junction unmatched.